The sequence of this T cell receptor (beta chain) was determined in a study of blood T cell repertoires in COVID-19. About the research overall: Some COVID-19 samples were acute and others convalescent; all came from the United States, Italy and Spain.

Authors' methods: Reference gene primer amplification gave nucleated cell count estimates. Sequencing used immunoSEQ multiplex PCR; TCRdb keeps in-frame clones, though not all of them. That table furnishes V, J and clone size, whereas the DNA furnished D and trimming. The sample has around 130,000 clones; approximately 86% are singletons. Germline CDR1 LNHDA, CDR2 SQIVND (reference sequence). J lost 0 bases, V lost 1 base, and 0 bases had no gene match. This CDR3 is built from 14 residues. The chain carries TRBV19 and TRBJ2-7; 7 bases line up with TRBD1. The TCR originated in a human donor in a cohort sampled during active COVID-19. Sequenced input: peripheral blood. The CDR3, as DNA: TGTGCCAGTAGTATAGGGGACAGCTCCTACGAGCAGTACTTC. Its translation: CASSIGDSSYEQYF.